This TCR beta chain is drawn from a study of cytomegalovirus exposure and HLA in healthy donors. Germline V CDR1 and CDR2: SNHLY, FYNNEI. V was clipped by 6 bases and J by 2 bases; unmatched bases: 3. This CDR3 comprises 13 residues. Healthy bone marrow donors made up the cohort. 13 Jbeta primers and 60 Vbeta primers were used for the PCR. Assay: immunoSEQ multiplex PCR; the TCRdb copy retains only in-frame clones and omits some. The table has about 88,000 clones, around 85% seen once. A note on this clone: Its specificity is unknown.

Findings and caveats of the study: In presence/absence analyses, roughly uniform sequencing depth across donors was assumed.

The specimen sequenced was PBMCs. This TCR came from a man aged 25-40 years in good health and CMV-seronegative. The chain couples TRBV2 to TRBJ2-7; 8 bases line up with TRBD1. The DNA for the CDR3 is TGTGCCAGCAGCCTGGACAGGGCCTACGAGCAGTACTTC. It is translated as CASSLDRAYEQYF.